This TCR beta chain was sequenced for a study of OX40 agonist ivuxolimab in advanced cancers. On the study more broadly: A mean age of roughly 60 years, range about 20 to 85, was recorded, and about 83% were male. Broader study findings: Clonal expansion from baseline to week 6 occurred in both CD4+ and CD8+ T cells. Expanded peripheral T-cell antigen specificity went undetermined. With doses of 0.1-3.0 mg/kg, partial responders showed among the lowest clonal expansion.

A word on this clone: Its antigen is not known.

Some clones are missing from TCRdb's copy, which holds only in-frame ones; the method was immunoSEQ multiplex PCR. The data show 65,000 to 80,000 clones, around 90% seen once. This CDR3 comprises 12 residues. V was pared by 0 bases and J by 4 bases, with 5 bases between. Germline CDR1 is SGHDT and CDR2 is YYEEEE. The TCR originated in an adult with an advanced solid tumor such as melanoma, head and neck, liver or kidney cancer. The V gene is TRBV5-6, the J gene TRBJ2-7; D remains unclear. Sample: CD4+ or CD8+ T cells sorted from blood, taken in a trial of the OX40 agonist ivuxolimab. The CDR3 DNA reads as TGTGCCAGCAGCTTGGGGGGTTACGAGCAGTACTTC. Its translation is CASSLGGYEQYF.